The present T cell receptor (beta chain) was sequenced within a study of response to subunit inactivated influenza vaccine. Findings and limits, study-wide: It was the authors' suggestion that each seasonal influenza vaccination recruits few new T cells.

As for this clonotype: The target antigen is unknown.

V lost 0 bases to trimming and J lost 4 bases, with 13 bases between them. Germline CDR1 reads SGHRS; CDR2 reads YFSETQ. This CDR3 has 15 amino acids. TCRdb re-derived calls from the RT-PCR reads in MiXCR, one entry per CDR3 protein. The sample contains 500,000 to 650,000 distinct CDR3 sequences, roughly 8.2% of which appear only once. This receptor was obtained from a man aged 50 to 69 who received an inactivated influenza vaccine. V gene TRBV5-1 combines with J gene TRBJ1-2, with TRBD1 as a possible D gene (5 bases). The specimen was PBMCs from blood, collected approximately 25 months after vaccination. Here the CDR3 DNA reads TGCGCCAGCAGCTTGGCTGGGGACCGGGTCTATGGCTACACCTTC. This sequence encodes CASSLAGDRVYGYTF.